This TCR beta chain came from a study of T-cell memory formation after mild COVID-19. Findings and limits, study-wide: Shrinking CD4+ clones resided mostly in CM and EM, and CD8+ ones in EMRA. There was a balanced CD4/CD8 profile in clones contracting day 15 to 85, and later expanders leaned CD4+.

This clonotype was counted between two and nine times. Antigen: not known. The V and J ends lost 0 bases and 4 bases respectively, with 12 bases between them. The CDR3 has 15 amino acids. Per germline, CDR1 KGHSH and CDR2 LQKENI. Sample barcodes and UMIs were carried by the TCR alpha and TCR beta cDNA libraries that 5'RACE generated with constant-segment primers. From the 5' RACE reads, TCRdb called clonotypes with MiXCR, one entry per CDR3 protein. The table records 400,000 to 500,000 distinct CDR3 sequences, approximately 20% of them present only once. This TCR came from an adult woman who had mild COVID-19 (a few samples of this study predate the infection). Cell type and time point are not known. The V gene is TRBV18, the J gene TRBJ1-2; D ambiguous. Sequenced sample: PBMCs or a T cell subset sorted from them (not recorded which). The CDR3 sequence is CASSPPMHRLYGYTF. The CDR3 DNA sequence: TGTGCCAGCTCACCACCGATGCACAGACTCTATGGCTACACCTTC. Full variable domain (remainder filled in from reference TRBV18 and TRBJ1-2): NAGVMQNPRHLVRRRGQEARLRCSPMKGHSHVYWYRQLPEEGLKFMVYLQKENIIDESGMPKERFSAEFPKEGPSILRIQQVVRGDSAAYFCASSPPMHRLYGYTFGSGTRLTVV.